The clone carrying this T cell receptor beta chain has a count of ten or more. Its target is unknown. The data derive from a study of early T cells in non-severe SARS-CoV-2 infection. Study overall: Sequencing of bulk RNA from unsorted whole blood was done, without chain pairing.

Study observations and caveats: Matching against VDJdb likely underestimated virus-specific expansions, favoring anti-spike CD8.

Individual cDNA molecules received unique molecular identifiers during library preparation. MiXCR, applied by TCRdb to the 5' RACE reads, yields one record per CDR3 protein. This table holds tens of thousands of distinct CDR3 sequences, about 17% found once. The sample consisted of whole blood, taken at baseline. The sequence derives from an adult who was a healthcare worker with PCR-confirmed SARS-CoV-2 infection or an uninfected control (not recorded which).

The CDR3 DNA sequence: TGTGCCAGCAGTACCGAGGGAGGCGGCACTGAAGCTTTCTTT. It encodes CASSTEGGGTEAFF. The chain uses TRBV2 and TRBJ1-1; D is unclear. The CDR3 runs to 14 residues. Trimming stripped 5 bases from V and 4 bases from J, with 14 bases between. Germline assignment: CDR1 SNHLY and CDR2 FYNNEI.